The 13 T cell receptor beta chains below were found in one sample sequenced in a study of long-term antiretroviral therapy in people with HIV. Sequencing used immunoSEQ v3.0 at survey level. Produced via immunoSEQ multiplex PCR; TCRdb's table is partial and in-frame only. Among approximately 15,000 clones listed, under 80% were seen once. The sample here was unsorted PBMCs, taken 3.1 years after starting antiretroviral therapy. The receptor set was obtained from a man aged 35-49 years with HIV.

The V and J genes are TRBV5-6 and TRBJ2-2; D is undetermined. From germline, CDR1 is SGHDT and CDR2 YYEEEE. Trimming took off 4 bases at V and 2 bases at J, with 3 bases between the two ends. This CDR3 spans 12 amino acids. DNA for the CDR3: TGTGCCAGCAGCATTAACACCGGGGAGCTGTTTTTT. Protein: CASSINTGELFF.

This chain connects TRBV7-9 to TRBJ1-2; the match to TRBD1 covers 12 bases. This CDR3 region has 15 residues. The trim removed 5 bases at V and 5 bases at J, leaving 6 bases unmatched. Germline lookup yields CDR1 SEHNR and CDR2 FQNEAQ (reference sequence). CDR3 residues: CASSPGQGARYGYTF. Here the CDR3 DNA reads TGTGCCAGCAGCCCGGGACAGGGGGCTAGGTATGGCTACACCTTC.

The V call is TRBV5-1, the J call TRBJ2-1; perhaps TRBD2 as D (7 bases). The V gene's germline CDR1 is SGHRS and CDR2 YFSETQ. V was clipped by 2 bases and J by 2 bases, with 14 bases between them. This CDR3 is 16 amino acids long. The CDR3: CASSFGRGGTYNEQFF. The CDR3 DNA reads TGCGCCAGCAGCTTTGGGAGGGGGGGCACCTACAATGAGCAGTTCTTC.

CDR3 in amino acids: CASSYPSGGANEQFF. The CDR3 nucleotides read TGTGCCAGCAGTTACCCCAGCGGGGGGGCCAATGAGCAGTTCTTC. The chain couples TRBV6-6 to TRBJ2-1; 10 bases align to TRBD2. Per the germline V gene, CDR1 is MNHNY and CDR2 is SVGAGI (reference sequence). This CDR3 is 15 amino acids long. With 2 bases clipped from V and 6 bases from J, the junction kept 4 bases outside the gene matches.

The rearrangement links TRBV27 to TRBJ2-7, with a tentative D call TRBD1 (6 bases). This CDR3 comprises 14 residues. From germline, CDR1 is MNHEY and CDR2 SMNVEV (reference sequence). V was cut by 3 bases and J by 2 bases, with 11 bases left in between. Here the CDR3 reads CASSFSHRAYEQYF. CDR3 DNA sequence: TGTGCCAGCAGTTTTTCCCACAGGGCCTACGAGCAGTACTTC.

This chain connects TRBV5-1 to TRBJ2-3; possibly TRBD2 for D (7 bases). Germline V gives CDR1 SGHRS, CDR2 YFSETQ. CDR3 length: 15 residues. V shed 5 bases and J shed 1 base, with 14 bases lying between them. The chain's CDR3 is CASSGGDIRTDTQYF. The CDR3 nucleotides read TGCGCCAGCAGTGGGGGGGACATACGCACAGATACGCAGTATTTT. Drawing the rest from reference TRBV5-1 and TRBJ2-3, the complete variable domain is KAGVTQTPRYLIKTRGQQVTLSCSPISGHRSVSWYQQTPGQGLQFLFEYFSETQRNKGNFPGRFSGRQFSNSRSEMNVSTLELGDSALYLCASSGGDIRTDTQYFGPGTRLTVL.

By its share, this clone is medium-sized. The genes are TRBV27 and TRBJ2-7; D uncertain. Germline CDR1 and CDR2: MNHEY and SMNVEV (reference sequence). V lost 3 bases, J lost 0 bases, and 9 bases lay in between. This CDR3 is built from 14 residues. The CDR3 here is CASSFGKSSYEQYF. Here the CDR3 DNA reads TGTGCCAGCAGTTTCGGCAAGAGCTCCTACGAGCAGTACTTC.

The V call is TRBV10-1, the J call TRBJ1-6; D is unresolved. CDR3 length: 14 amino acids. Germline V gene sequence: CDR1 WNHNN, CDR2 SYGVQD (reference sequence). The germline V and J ends were trimmed by 3 bases and 0 bases, with 3 bases remaining between them. CDR3 sequence: CASSEGSYNSPLHF. The CDR3 DNA is TGCGCCAGCAGTGAAGGCTCCTATAATTCACCCCTCCACTTT.

This clone has a handful of counts. The V call is TRBV7-9, the J call TRBJ2-6; D call uncertain. The CDR3 is 16 residues long. V was clipped by 1 base and J by 0 bases, with 7 bases between them. Germline values: CDR1 SEHNR, CDR2 FQNEAQ (reference sequence). CDR3: CASSLEILSGANVLTF. DNA for the CDR3: TGTGCCAGCAGCTTAGAAATACTCTCTGGGGCCAACGTCCTGACTTTC.

V and J are TRBV6-6 and TRBJ1-5, with a tentative D call TRBD1 (5 bases). V lost 8 bases and J 6 bases, leaving 20 bases between the germline ends. CDR1 MNHNY and CDR2 SVGAGI come from the germline V gene (reference sequence). The CDR3 spans 15 residues. The CDR3, as DNA: TGTGCCAGCCAGACAACGCGGGGGGTAGGTCAGCCCCAGCATTTT. Translated, it gives CASQTTRGVGQPQHF.

The V gene is TRBV7-9, the J gene TRBJ2-7, with no clear D. V was clipped by 1 base and J by 5 bases, with 3 bases between them. Germline-derived CDR1 and CDR2 are SEHNR and FQNEAQ (reference sequence). The CDR3 runs 11 residues. The CDR3 spells CASSLGDEQYF. The CDR3 DNA reads TGTGCCAGCAGCTTAGGAGACGAGCAGTACTTC.

The chain links TRBV9 to TRBJ1-2; D is ambiguous. The germline V gene encodes CDR1 SGDLS and CDR2 YYNGEE. This CDR3 region has 14 residues. V was trimmed by 0 bases and J by 4 bases, leaving 10 bases between them. The CDR3 protein is CASSVASTAYGYTF. DNA for the CDR3: TGTGCCAGCAGCGTAGCCTCTACTGCCTATGGCTACACCTTC.

The chain has TRBV28 and TRBJ2-3, with TRBD1 as a possible D gene (5 bases). From germline, CDR1 is MDHEN and CDR2 SYDVKM. The CDR3 has 15 residues. Between the trimmed V and J ends, which lost 3 bases and 0 bases, there was a span of 10 bases. CDR3 bases: TGTGCCAGCAGTTTCAACAGGCCTAGCACAGATACGCAGTATTTT. Its protein is CASSFNRPSTDTQYF. Full variable domain (remainder filled in from reference TRBV28 and TRBJ2-3): DVKVTQSSRYLVKRTGEKVFLECVQDMDHENMFWYRQDPGLGLRLIYFSYDVKMKEKGDIPEGYSVSREKKERFSLILESASTNQTSMYLCASSFNRPSTDTQYFGPGTRLTVL.